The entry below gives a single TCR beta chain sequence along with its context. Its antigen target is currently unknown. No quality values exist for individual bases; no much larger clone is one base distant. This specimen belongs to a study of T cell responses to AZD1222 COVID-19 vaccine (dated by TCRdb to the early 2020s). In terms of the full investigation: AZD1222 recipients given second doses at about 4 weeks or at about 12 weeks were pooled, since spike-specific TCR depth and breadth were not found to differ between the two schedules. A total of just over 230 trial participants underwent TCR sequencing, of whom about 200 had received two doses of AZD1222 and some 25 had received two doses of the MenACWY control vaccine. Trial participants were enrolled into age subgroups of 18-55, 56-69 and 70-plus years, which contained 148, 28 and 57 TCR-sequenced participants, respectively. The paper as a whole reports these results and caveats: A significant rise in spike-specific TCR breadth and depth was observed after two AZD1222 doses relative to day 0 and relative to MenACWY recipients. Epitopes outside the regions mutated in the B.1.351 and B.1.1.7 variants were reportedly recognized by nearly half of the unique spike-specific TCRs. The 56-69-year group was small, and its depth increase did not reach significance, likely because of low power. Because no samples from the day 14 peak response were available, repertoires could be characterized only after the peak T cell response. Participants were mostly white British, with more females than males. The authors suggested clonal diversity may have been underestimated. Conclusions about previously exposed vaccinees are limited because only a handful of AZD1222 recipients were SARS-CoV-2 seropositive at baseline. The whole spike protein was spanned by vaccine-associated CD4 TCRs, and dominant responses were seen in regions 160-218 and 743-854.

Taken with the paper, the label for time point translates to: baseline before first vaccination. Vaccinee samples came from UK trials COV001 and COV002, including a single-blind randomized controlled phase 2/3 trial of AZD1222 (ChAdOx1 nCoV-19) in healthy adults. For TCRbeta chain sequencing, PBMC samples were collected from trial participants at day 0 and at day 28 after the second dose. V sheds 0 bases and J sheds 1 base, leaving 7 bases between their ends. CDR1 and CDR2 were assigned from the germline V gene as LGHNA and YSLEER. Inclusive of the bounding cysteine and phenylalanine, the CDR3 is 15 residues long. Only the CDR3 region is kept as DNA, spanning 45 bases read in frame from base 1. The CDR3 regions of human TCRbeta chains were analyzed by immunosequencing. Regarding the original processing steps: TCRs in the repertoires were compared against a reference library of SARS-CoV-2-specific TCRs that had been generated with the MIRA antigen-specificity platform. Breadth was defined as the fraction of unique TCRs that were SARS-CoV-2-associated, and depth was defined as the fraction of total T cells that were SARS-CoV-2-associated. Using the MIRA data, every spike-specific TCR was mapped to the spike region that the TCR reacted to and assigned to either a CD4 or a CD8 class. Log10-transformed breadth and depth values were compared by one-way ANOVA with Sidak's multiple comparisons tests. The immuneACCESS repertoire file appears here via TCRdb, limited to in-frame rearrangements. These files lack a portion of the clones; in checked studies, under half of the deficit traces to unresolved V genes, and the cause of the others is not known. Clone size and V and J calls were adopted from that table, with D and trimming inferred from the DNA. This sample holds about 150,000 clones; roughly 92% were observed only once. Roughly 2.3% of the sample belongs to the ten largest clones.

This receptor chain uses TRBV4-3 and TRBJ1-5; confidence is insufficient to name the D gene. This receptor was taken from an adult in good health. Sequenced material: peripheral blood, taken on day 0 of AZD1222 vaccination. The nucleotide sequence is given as TGCGCCAGCAGCCAAGACGGGCAGAGCAATCAGCCCCAGCATTTT. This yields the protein CASSQDGQSNQPQHF.